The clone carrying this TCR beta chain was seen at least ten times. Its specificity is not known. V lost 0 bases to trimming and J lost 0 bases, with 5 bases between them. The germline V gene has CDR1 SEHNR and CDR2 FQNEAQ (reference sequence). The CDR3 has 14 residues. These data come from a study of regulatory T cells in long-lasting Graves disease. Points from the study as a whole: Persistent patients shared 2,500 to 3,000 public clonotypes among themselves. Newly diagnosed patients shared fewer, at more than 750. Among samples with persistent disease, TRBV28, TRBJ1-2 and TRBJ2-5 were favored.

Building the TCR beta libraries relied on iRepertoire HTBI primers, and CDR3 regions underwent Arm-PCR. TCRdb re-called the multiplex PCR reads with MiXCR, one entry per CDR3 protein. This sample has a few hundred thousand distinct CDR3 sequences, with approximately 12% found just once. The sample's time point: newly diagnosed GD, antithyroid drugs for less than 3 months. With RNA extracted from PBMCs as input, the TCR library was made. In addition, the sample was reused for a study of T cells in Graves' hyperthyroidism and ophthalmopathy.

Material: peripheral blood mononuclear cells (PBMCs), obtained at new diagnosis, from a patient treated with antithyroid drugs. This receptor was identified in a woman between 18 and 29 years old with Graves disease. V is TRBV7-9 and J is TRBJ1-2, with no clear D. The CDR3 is CASSLASANYGYTF. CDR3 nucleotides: TGTGCCAGCAGCTTAGCTTCAGCTAACTATGGCTACACCTTC.